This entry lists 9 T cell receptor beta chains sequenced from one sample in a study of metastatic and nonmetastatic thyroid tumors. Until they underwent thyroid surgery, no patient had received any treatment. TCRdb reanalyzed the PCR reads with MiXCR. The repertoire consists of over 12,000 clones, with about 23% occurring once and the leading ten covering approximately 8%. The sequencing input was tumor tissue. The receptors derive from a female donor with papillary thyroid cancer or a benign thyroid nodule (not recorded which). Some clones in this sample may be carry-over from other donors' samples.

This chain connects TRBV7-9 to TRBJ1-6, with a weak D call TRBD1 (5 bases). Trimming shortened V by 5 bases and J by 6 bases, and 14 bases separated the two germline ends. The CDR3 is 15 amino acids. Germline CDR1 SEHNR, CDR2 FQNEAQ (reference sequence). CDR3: CASSDTAGSNSPLHF. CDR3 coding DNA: TGTGCCAGCAGCGACACCGCAGGGTCTAATTCACCCCTCCACTTT. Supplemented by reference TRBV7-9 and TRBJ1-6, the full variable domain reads DTGVSQNPRHKITKRGQNVTFRCDPISEHNRLYWYRQTLGQGPEFLTYFQNEAQLEKSRLLSDRFSAERPKGSFSTLEIQRTEQGDSAMYLCASSDTAGSNSPLHFGNGTRLTVT.

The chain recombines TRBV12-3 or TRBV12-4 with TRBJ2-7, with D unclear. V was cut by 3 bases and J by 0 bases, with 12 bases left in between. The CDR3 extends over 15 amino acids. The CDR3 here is CASSLEWVGSYEQYF. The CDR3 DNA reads TGTGCCAGCAGTTTGGAATGGGTAGGCTCCTACGAGCAGTACTTC.

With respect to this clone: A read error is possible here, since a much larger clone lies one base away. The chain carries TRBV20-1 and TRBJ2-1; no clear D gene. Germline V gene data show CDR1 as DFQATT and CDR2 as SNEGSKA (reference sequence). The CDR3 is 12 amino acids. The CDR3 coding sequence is TGCAGTGCTGGAGAGAGGCCGGATCCGCAGCTCTTC. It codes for CSAGERPDPQLF.

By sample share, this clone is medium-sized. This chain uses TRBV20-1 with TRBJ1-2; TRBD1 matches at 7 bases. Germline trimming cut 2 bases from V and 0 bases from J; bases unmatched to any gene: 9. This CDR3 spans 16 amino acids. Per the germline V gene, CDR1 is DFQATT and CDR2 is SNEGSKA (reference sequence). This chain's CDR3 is CSARSGQLSANYGYTF. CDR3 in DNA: TGCAGTGCTAGATCGGGACAGCTATCAGCTAACTATGGCTACACCTTC.

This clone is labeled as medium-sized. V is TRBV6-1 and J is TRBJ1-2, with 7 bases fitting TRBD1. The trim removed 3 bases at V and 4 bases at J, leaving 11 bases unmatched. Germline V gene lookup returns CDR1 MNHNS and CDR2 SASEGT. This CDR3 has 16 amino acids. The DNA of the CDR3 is TGTGCCAGCAGTGACACCGAGACAGGGACGGTCTATGGCTACACCTTC. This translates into CASSDTETGTVYGYTF.

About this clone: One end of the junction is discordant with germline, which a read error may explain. The CDR3 bases are TGTGCCAGCAGTTACGTCGGCAGCAACTATTGCTACACCTTC. Translation: CASSYVGSNYCYTF. The chain uses TRBV6-5 and TRBJ1-2, with D unclear. This CDR3 spans 14 amino acids. From germline, CDR1 is MNHEY and CDR2 SVGAGI.

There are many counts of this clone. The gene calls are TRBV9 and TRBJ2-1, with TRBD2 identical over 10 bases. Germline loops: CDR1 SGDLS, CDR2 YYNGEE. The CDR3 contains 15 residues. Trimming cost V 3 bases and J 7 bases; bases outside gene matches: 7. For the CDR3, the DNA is TGTGCCAGCAGCGCACTAGCGGGATCTGGGAATGAGCAGTTCTTC. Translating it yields CASSALAGSGNEQFF.

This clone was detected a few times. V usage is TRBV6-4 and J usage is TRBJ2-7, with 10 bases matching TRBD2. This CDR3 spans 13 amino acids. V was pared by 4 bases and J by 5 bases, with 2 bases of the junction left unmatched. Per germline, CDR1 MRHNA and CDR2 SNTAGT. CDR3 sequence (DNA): TGTGCCAGCAGTGTGCTAGCGGGAGACGAGCAGTACTTC. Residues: CASSVLAGDEQYF.

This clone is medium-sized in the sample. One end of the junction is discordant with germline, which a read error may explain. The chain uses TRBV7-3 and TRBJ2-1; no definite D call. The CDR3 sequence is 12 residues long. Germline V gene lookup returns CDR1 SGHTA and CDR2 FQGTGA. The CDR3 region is CASSLNDKEQFF. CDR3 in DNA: TGTGCCAGCAGCTTAAACGACAAGGAGCAGTTCTTC. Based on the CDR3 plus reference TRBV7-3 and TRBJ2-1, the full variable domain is GAGVSQTPSNKVTEKGKYVELRCDPISGHTALYWYRQSLGQGPEFLIYFQGTGAADDSGLPNDRFFAVRPEGSVSTLKIQRTERGDSAVYLCASSLNDKEQFFGPGTRLTVL.